What follows are 2 T cell receptor beta chains derived from one specimen sequenced in a study of T cell changes during pregnancy in multiple sclerosis. Profiled with immunoSEQ multiplex PCR; TCRdb holds only in-frame clones, not every one. Of about 50,000 clones listed, approximately 90% are singletons. The sample here was CD4+ T cells from peripheral blood mononuclear cells, taken after pregnancy. These receptors came from a female donor with multiple sclerosis, enrolled in a pregnancy study.

This chain uses TRBV2 with TRBJ1-1; the D gene is possibly TRBD1 (6 bases). CDR3 length: 14 amino acids. Germline values: CDR1 SNHLY, CDR2 FYNNEI. V shed 8 bases and J shed 1 base, with 14 bases lying between them. DNA of the CDR3: TGTGCCAGCGGGGACAATCTGGGGAACACTGAAGCTTTCTTT. Translation: CASGDNLGNTEAFF. The full variable domain, with the rest looked up from reference TRBV2 and TRBJ1-1, is EPEVTQTPSHQVTQMGQEVILRCVPISNHLYFYWYRQILGQKVEFLVSFYNNEISEKSEIFDDQFSVERPDGSNFTLKIRSTKLEDSAMYFCASGDNLGNTEAFFGQGTRLTVV.

This rearrangement joins TRBV5-1 to TRBJ2-3; the match to TRBD1 covers 7 bases. CDR3 length: 11 amino acids. Trimming removed 9 bases from V and 7 bases from J; junction bases left unmatched: 5. Germline lookup yields CDR1 SGHRS and CDR2 YFSETQ. CDR3 region: CATQGENTQYF. The CDR3, as DNA: TGCGCCACGCAGGGGGAGAATACGCAGTATTTT.